This paragraph covers one T cell receptor (beta chain) sequence. V was cut by 5 bases and J by 1 base, with 18 bases left in between. The CDR3 has 17 residues. CDR1 is SGHTA, CDR2 FQGNSA, per germline. The record originates from a study of blood T cell repertoires in COVID-19. Whole-study context: Sites across the United States, Italy and Spain contributed samples from acute and convalescent COVID-19.

In the original processing: Estimation of nucleated cell counts relied on the amplification of reference gene primers. Profiling relied on immunoSEQ multiplex PCR, and the TCRdb table lists in-frame clones only, not all of them. That table furnishes V, J and clone size, whereas the DNA furnished D and trimming. The sample includes about 150,000 clones, approximately 90% of them seen just once. The rearrangement uses TRBV7-2 and TRBJ1-3; D perhaps matches TRBD1 (5 bases). The clonotype originates from a man in his fifties or sixties with active or convalescent COVID-19. The specimen was peripheral blood. DNA for the CDR3: TGTGCCAGCAGCCCGAGGAAGACAGTTTCTTCTGGAAACACCATATATTTT. Its protein is CASSPRKTVSSGNTIYF.